These T cell receptor beta chains were read from a single sample in a study of blood T cell repertoires in COVID-19. Assay used: immunoSEQ multiplex PCR; TCRdb lists only in-frame clones, some missing. Here the sample spans fewer than 250,000 clones, about 85% being singletons. Sequences were obtained from peripheral blood. The receptors stem from an elderly woman with COVID-19, enrolled during active disease. Both conserved end residues are part of each CDR3. The D gene is left open where the match is weak. Size is omitted from some rows. Given values are once, few, many or a class for expanded clones.

V,length,size,D,J,DNA,CDR3
TRBV18,14,NA,NA,TRBJ1-2,TGTGCCAGCTCACCACAGGCAGGCAACTATGGCTACACCTTC,CASSPQAGNYGYTF
TRBV5-6,15,NA,TRBD1,TRBJ1-2,TGTGCCAGCAGCTTGGAAGGGCAGGGGGACTATGGCTACACCTTC,CASSLEGQGDYGYTF
TRBV20-1,13,NA,NA,TRBJ1-2,TGCAGTGCTAGTCAACCAGGGCGTTTTGGCTACACCTTC,CSASQPGRFGYTF
TRBV5-1,16,NA,NA,TRBJ2-3,TGCGCCAGCAGCTTGGTGACTACCACTAGCACAGATACGCAGTATTTT,CASSLVTTTSTDTQYF
TRBV9,14,NA,NA,TRBJ2-1,TGTGCCAGCAGCGGCTCCGACATTTACAATGAGCAGTTCTTC,CASSGSDIYNEQFF
TRBV3-1/TRBV3-2,14,NA,NA,TRBJ2-3,TGTGCCAGCACCCTTGGACTCCGCACAGATACGCAGTATTTT,CASTLGLRTDTQYF
TRBV2,13,once,TRBD1,TRBJ2-1,TGTGCCAGCAGGGGTAGGGGGCTTAATGAGCAGTTCTTC,CASRGRGLNEQFF
TRBV2,13,NA,NA,TRBJ1-1,TGTGCCAGCACCGTTACACAGAACACTGAAGCTTTCTTT,CASTVTQNTEAFF
TRBV11-2,14,once,NA,TRBJ1-4,TGTGCCAGCAGCTTAGGGCCAGGGGTTGAAAAACTGTTTTTT,CASSLGPGVEKLFF
TRBV6-5,13,NA,TRBD1,TRBJ2-5,TGTGCCAGCAGTCGACAGGGGGCAGAGACCCAGTACTTC,CASSRQGAETQYF
TRBV6-1,20,NA,TRBD2,TRBJ2-2,TGTGCCAGCAGTGAGAACATCGGGACTAGCGGGGGGGCGGTCACCGGGGAGCTGTTTTTT,CASSENIGTSGGAVTGELFF
TRBV11-3,16,NA,NA,TRBJ2-2,TGTGCCAGCAGCTTTTACCAGGGGACAAACACCGGGGAGCTGTTTTTT,CASSFYQGTNTGELFF
TRBV2,15,few,TRBD1,TRBJ1-6,TGTGCCAGCAGTCCGATGACAGGGGGCATGTCACCCCTCCACTTT,CASSPMTGGMSPLHF
TRBV7-9,12,NA,NA,TRBJ2-7,TGTGCCAGCAGCTTACACGGTTACGAGCAGTACTTC,CASSLHGYEQYF
TRBV19,13,few,NA,TRBJ2-2,TGTGCCAGTACCAATACGGGGGCCGGGGAGCTGTTTTTT,CASTNTGAGELFF
TRBV6-1,17,NA,TRBD1,TRBJ1-1,TGTGCCAGCAGTAAAGGACAGGGCGGAACGGGAAGTACTGAAGCTTTCTTT,CASSKGQGGTGSTEAFF
TRBV28,14,NA,NA,TRBJ1-1,TGTGCCAGCACTAGCCGGCCTGGGGGCCCTGAAGCTTTCTTT,CASTSRPGGPEAFF
TRBV25-1,16,once,NA,TRBJ1-6,TGTGCCAGCAGTGAGAGGGCCCCTGGGCTGAATTCACCCCTCCACTTT,CASSERAPGLNSPLHF
TRBV5-1,17,NA,TRBD1,TRBJ1-3,TGCGCCAGCAGCCCGGACAGGTCTCTTAACTCTGGAAACACCATATATTTT,CASSPDRSLNSGNTIYF
TRBV28,13,NA,NA,TRBJ1-3,TGTGCCAGCTCCACCGCGGCAGGAAACACCATATATTTT,CASSTAAGNTIYF
TRBV5-1,13,NA,NA,TRBJ1-2,TGCGCCAGCAGCTTGGACAGTTTTTATGGCTACACCTTC,CASSLDSFYGYTF
TRBV24-1,13,NA,NA,TRBJ1-5,TGTGCCACCAGTGACTTACAGGGACAGCCCCAGCATTTT,CATSDLQGQPQHF
TRBV2,16,NA,NA,TRBJ1-1,TGTGCCAGCAGTGAAGCGCTTAGGGGTAGCAACACTGAAGCTTTCTTT,CASSEALRGSNTEAFF
TRBV5-6,16,NA,TRBD1,TRBJ2-2,TGTGCCAGCAGCTTGACTGGACAGGGAAACACCGGGGAGCTGTTTTTT,CASSLTGQGNTGELFF